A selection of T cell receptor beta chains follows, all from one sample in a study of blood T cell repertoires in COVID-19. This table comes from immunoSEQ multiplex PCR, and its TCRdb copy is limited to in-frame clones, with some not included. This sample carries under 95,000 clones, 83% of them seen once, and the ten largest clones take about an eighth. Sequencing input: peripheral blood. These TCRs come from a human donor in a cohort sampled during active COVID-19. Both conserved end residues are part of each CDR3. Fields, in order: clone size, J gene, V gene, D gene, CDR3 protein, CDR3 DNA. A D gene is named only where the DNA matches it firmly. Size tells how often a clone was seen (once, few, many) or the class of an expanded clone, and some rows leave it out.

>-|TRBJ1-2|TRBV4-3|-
CASSPQTVISYGYTF
TGCGCCAGCAGCCCACAGACAGTTATATCATATGGCTACACCTTC
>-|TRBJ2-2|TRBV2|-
CASSETVNTGELFF
TGTGCCAGCAGTGAAACAGTTAACACCGGGGAGCTGTTTTTT
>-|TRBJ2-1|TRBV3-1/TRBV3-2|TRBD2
CASSLDGGRHNEQFF
TGTGCCAGCAGCCTAGATGGCGGGAGGCACAATGAGCAGTTCTTC
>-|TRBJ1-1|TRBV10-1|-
CATHPGIPEAFF
TGCGCCACACATCCAGGGATCCCTGAAGCTTTCTTT
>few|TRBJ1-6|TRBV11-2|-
CASSPLDRGALHF
TGTGCCAGCAGCCCGCTGGACCGGGGAGCCCTCCACTTT
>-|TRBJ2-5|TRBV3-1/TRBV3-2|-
CASTRGRETQYF
TGTGCCAGCACGCGGGGCCGAGAGACCCAGTACTTC
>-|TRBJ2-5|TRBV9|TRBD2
CASSPRTSGGVQETQYF
TGTGCCAGCAGCCCTAGGACTAGCGGGGGGGTCCAAGAGACCCAGTACTTC
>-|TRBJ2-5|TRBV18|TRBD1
CASSRDRGQETQYF
TGTGCCAGCTCGCGCGACAGGGGACAAGAGACCCAGTACTTC
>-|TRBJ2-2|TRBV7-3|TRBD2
CASSLRAGVSNTGELFF
TGTGCCAGCAGCCTACGTGCGGGGGTATCGAACACCGGGGAGCTGTTTTTT
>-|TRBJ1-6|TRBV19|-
CASSYGRDSPLHF
TGTGCCAGTAGTTACGGGAGAGATTCACCCCTCCACTTT
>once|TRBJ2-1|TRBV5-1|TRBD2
CASSLTSGTHGEQFF
TGCGCCAGCAGCTTGACTAGCGGGACCCACGGTGAGCAGTTCTTC
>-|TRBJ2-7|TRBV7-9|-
CASSLGNYQRPSYF
TGTGCCAGCAGCCTGGGGAACTACCAGCGGCCTTCATACTTC
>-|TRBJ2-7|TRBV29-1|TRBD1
CSVGQGGGFYEQYF
TGCAGCGTGGGACAGGGAGGGGGGTTCTACGAGCAGTACTTC
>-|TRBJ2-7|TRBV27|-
CASNRQGGDYEQYF
TGTGCCAGCAACAGGCAGGGGGGAGACTACGAGCAGTACTTC
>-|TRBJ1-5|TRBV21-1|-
CASSNVGAGNQPQHF
-
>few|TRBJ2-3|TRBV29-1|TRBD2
CSVVRRGADTQYF
TGCAGCGTTGTGAGGCGGGGGGCGGATACGCAGTATTTT
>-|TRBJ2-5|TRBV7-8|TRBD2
CASSTPRWILADQETQYF
TGTGCCAGCAGCACGCCGCGGTGGATCCTAGCGGACCAAGAGACCCAGTACTTC
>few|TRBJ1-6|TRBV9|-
CASSQQSSPYNSPLHF
TGTGCCAGCAGCCAACAGTCTTCCCCTTATAATTCACCCCTCCACTTT
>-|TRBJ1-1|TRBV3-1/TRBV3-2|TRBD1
CASSPSGQPNTEAFF
TGTGCCAGCAGCCCTTCGGGACAGCCGAACACTGAAGCTTTCTTT
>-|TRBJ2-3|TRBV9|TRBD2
CASSVAEVAGKLGTDTQYF
TGTGCCAGCAGCGTAGCTGAGGTAGCGGGGAAGTTGGGCACAGATACGCAGTATTTT
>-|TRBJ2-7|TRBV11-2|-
CASSLLVGSSHEQYF
TGTGCCAGCAGCTTGTTAGTGGGGAGCAGCCACGAGCAGTACTTC
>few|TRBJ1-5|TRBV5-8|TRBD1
CASSPPGTAYSVQHF
TGTGCCAGCAGCCCGCCCGGGACAGCGTATTCGGTCCAGCATTTT
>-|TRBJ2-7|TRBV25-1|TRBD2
CASSGGLADAHF
TGTGCCAGCAGTGGGGGACTAGCGGACGCTCACTTC
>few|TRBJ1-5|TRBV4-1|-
CASSRDAERPQHF
TGCGCCAGCAGCCGAGACGCGGAACGGCCCCAGCATTTT
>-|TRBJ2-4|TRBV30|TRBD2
CAWSPLSGGLGGAKNIQYF
TGTGCCTGGAGTCCTCTCAGCGGGGGGTTGGGAGGAGCCAAAAACATTCAGTACTTC
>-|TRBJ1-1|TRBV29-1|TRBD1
CSVAGDRGVMPEAFF
TGCAGCGTCGCAGGTGACAGGGGGGTGATGCCTGAAGCTTTCTTT
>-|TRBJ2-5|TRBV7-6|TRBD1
CASSFDRGPQETQYF
TGTGCCAGCAGCTTCGACAGGGGGCCACAAGAGACCCAGTACTTC
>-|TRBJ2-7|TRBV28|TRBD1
CASGTGTAYEQYF
TGTGCCAGCGGTACCGGGACAGCTTACGAGCAGTACTTC